The entry below gives a single T cell receptor beta chain sequence along with its context. The target antigen is unknown. This CDR3 region has 14 residues. Per the germline V gene, CDR1 is MNHEY and CDR2 is SVGAGI. V was clipped by 2 bases and J by 4 bases, with 11 bases between them. Only in-frame clones appear in the TCRdb table, and some are missing; sequencing was by immunoSEQ multiplex PCR. Of roughly 140,000 clones in the sample, 88% are singletons; the top ten hold 3% to 4%. This record belongs to a study of T cell responses to AZD1222 COVID-19 vaccine. General observations from the study: Repertoires in all cases were sampled only once the peak T cell response had passed.

The sequences come from peripheral blood, collected on day 0 of MenACWY control vaccination. The chain combines TRBV6-5 with TRBJ1-2; D is perhaps TRBD1 (6 bases). This receptor was identified in an adult in good health. CDR3 region: CASSYGGQPYGYTF. CDR3 DNA: TGTGCCAGCAGTTACGGTGGACAGCCCTATGGCTACACCTTC.